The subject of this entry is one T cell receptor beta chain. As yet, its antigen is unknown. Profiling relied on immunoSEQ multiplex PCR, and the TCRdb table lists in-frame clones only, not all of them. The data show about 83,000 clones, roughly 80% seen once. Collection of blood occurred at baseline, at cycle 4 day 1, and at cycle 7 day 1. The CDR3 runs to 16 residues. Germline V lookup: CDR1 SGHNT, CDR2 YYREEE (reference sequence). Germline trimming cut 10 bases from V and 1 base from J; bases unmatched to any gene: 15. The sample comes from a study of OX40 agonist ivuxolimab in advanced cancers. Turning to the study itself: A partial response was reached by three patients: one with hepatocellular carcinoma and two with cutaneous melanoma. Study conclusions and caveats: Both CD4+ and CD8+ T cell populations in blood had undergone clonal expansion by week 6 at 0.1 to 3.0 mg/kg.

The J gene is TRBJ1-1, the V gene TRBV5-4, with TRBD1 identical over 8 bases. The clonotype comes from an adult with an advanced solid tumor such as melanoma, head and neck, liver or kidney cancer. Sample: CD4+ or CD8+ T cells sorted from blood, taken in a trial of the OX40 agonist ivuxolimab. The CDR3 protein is CAGNHAGGAENTEAFF. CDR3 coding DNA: TGTGCCGGGAATCACGCAGGGGGCGCGGAGAACACTGAAGCTTTCTTT.